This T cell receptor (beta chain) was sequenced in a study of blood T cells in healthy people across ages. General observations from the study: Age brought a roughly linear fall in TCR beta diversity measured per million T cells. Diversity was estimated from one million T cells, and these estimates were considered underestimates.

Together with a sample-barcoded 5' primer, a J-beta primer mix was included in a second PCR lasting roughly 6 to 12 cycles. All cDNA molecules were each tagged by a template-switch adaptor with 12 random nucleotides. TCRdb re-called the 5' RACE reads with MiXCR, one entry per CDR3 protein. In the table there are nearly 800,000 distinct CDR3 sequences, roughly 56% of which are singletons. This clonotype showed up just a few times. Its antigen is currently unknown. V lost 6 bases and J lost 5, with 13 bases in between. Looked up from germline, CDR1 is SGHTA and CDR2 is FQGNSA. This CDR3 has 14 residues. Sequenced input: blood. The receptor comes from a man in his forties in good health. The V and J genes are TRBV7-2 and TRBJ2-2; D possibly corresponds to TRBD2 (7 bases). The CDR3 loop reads CASSLRGGTGELFF. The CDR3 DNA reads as TGTGCCAGCAGTTTGAGGGGGGGGACCGGGGAGCTGTTTTTT.